A single sample gave rise to the 29 T cell receptor beta chains below, sequenced in a study of cytomegalovirus exposure and HLA in healthy donors. TCRdb keeps only in-frame clones here, not all; method: immunoSEQ multiplex PCR. The sample lists 50,000 to 70,000 clones, roughly 94% occurring once. What was sequenced was PBMCs. The receptors come from a woman younger than 35 in good health and CMV-seropositive.

The rearrangement joins TRBV5-1 to TRBJ1-5, with 9 bases identical to TRBD1. This CDR3 spans 17 amino acids. Unmatched junction bases numbered 8, after V lost 4 bases and J lost 0 bases. Germline CDR1 SGHRS, CDR2 YFSETQ. The CDR3 region is CASSLGTGPDSNQPQHF. CDR3 in DNA: TGCGCCAGCAGCCTAGGGACAGGGCCAGATAGCAATCAGCCCCAGCATTTT.

The CDR3 reads CASKGPGQGDRYEQYF. Written as DNA, the CDR3 is TGTGCCAGCAAGGGACCGGGACAGGGGGACCGCTACGAGCAGTACTTC. The chain joins TRBV28 to TRBJ2-7; 11 nucleotides match TRBD1. The CDR3 has 16 residues. CDR1 and CDR2 from the germline V gene are MDHEN and SYDVKM. Trimming at V came to 7 bases and at J to 3 bases, leaving 11 bases not matched to a gene.

The V gene is TRBV5-3, the J gene TRBJ1-1; TRBD1 might be the D (6 bases). TRBV5-3 falls under the ORF class, with uncertain function. CDR3 length: 15 amino acids. Trimming removed 4 bases from V and 0 bases from J, with 13 bases in between. The CDR3 DNA follows: TGTGCCAGAAGCCTCCGGACAGCAATGAACACTGAAGCTTTCTTT. Protein product: CARSLRTAMNTEAFF.

The V gene is TRBV2, the J gene TRBJ1-2; D is possibly TRBD1 (6 bases). This CDR3 contains 16 residues. V was clipped by 2 bases and J by 5 bases, with 18 bases between them. Germline-derived CDR1 and CDR2 are SNHLY and FYNNEI. The CDR3 DNA reads TGTGCCAGCAGTGAAAGGGGGTTGATCTCGGAGTATGGCTACACCTTC. This gives the protein CASSERGLISEYGYTF.

The rearrangement uses TRBV7-9 and TRBJ2-3; D is possibly TRBD1 (6 bases). The CDR3 runs 14 residues. V was trimmed by 5 bases and J by 2 bases, leaving 11 bases between them. The germline gives CDR1 SEHNR, CDR2 FQNEAQ (reference sequence). The CDR3 region is CASSQTGLTDTQYF. For the CDR3, the DNA is TGTGCCAGCAGCCAAACAGGGCTCACAGATACGCAGTATTTT.

The chain couples TRBV11-2 to TRBJ2-1, with 8 bases lining up with TRBD2. The CDR3 sequence is 13 residues long. V lost 3 bases and J lost 8; bases outside the gene matches: 3. Germline V gene data show CDR1 as SGHAT and CDR2 as FQNNGV. In DNA form, the CDR3 reads TGTGCCAGCAGCTTGGCGGGAGGCCATGAGCAGTTCTTC. Protein: CASSLAGGHEQFF.

The rearrangement uses TRBV6-5 and TRBJ1-6; no reliable D call. This CDR3 contains 13 residues. Trimming cost V 6 bases and J 2 bases, with 5 bases left between them. Per the germline V gene, CDR1 is MNHEY and CDR2 is SVGAGI. For the CDR3, the DNA is TGTGCCAGCAGGAGTACCTATAATTCACCCCTCCACTTT. Translating it yields CASRSTYNSPLHF.

CDR3 loop: CASSPGLNTGELFF. The CDR3 DNA follows: TGTGCCAGCAGCCCGGGACTTAACACCGGGGAGCTGTTTTTT. The gene calls are TRBV7-3 and TRBJ2-2; perhaps TRBD2 as D (6 bases). This CDR3 region has 14 residues. Germline loops: CDR1 SGHTA, CDR2 FQGTGA. Trimming left V 5 bases short and J 2 bases short, with 9 bases between.

The chain is built from TRBV28 and TRBJ2-5; 7 bases fit TRBD1. The CDR3 has 13 residues. Trimming cost V 5 bases and J 5 bases; bases outside gene matches: 5. Germline lookup yields CDR1 MDHEN and CDR2 SYDVKM. CDR3 nucleotides: TGTGCCAGCAGTGCACAGGGGTGGGAGACCCAGTACTTC. It encodes CASSAQGWETQYF.

V is TRBV4-1 and J is TRBJ1-2; tentative D call: TRBD1 (5 bases). The CDR3 extends over 19 amino acids. Germline V gene sequence: CDR1 MGHRA, CDR2 YSYEKL. V lost 1 base to trimming and J lost 5 bases, with 26 bases between them. CDR3 in amino acids: CASSQGGLRVSRAFYGYTF. The CDR3 DNA sequence: TGCGCCAGCAGCCAAGGCGGACTAAGAGTGAGCAGGGCTTTTTATGGCTACACCTTC.

The chain recombines TRBV7-3 with TRBJ2-2; D gene uncertain. Deletions cut 0 bases from V and 6 bases from J, with 8 bases between. Germline CDR1 SGHTA, CDR2 FQGTGA. CDR3 length equals 14 residues. The CDR3 protein is CASSLTFSSGELFF. The CDR3 DNA reads TGTGCCAGCAGCTTAACCTTTAGCTCCGGGGAGCTGTTTTTT.

The chain joins TRBV18 to TRBJ1-4, with 7 bases that match TRBD1. CDR1 KGHSH and CDR2 LQKENI come from the germline V gene. J was trimmed by 7 bases and V by 3 bases; bases with no gene match: 5. The CDR3 is made up of 14 amino acids. The CDR3: CASSPQGEGEKLFF. The CDR3 DNA follows: TGTGCCAGCTCACCGCAGGGGGAAGGTGAAAAACTGTTTTTT.

The CDR3 DNA reads TGTGCCACCAGCAGAGGGGGACAGCCGTACGAGCAGTACTTC. Translation: CATSRGGQPYEQYF. The chain carries TRBV15 and TRBJ2-7; 7 nucleotides agree with TRBD1. The V gene's germline CDR1 is LNHNV and CDR2 YYDKDF (reference sequence). With 1 base clipped from V and 4 bases from J, the junction kept 4 bases outside the gene matches. The CDR3 length is 14 residues.

The CDR3 loop is CATQGQGNYGYTF. In nucleotides, the CDR3 is TGTGCCACCCAAGGACAGGGGAACTATGGCTACACCTTC. The chain carries TRBV28 and TRBJ1-2; 9 bases align to TRBD1. V dropped 10 bases and J dropped 2; count of bases not matched to a gene: 5. The CDR3 has 13 residues. Germline assignment: CDR1 MDHEN and CDR2 SYDVKM.

The chain employs TRBV2 and TRBJ2-7; 9 bases line up with TRBD2. V trimming: 7 bases; J trimming: 3 bases; junction bases outside the gene matches: 10. Germline loops: CDR1 SNHLY, CDR2 FYNNEI. The CDR3 extends over 15 amino acids. The CDR3: CASKLGTSSFYEQYF. CDR3 sequence (DNA): TGTGCCAGCAAACTAGGGACTAGCTCCTTCTACGAGCAGTACTTC.

This clone was picked up one time. J is TRBJ2-7 and V is TRBV18; D uncertain. Germline CDR1 is KGHSH and CDR2 is LQKENI. The CDR3 consists of 13 residues. V was trimmed by 3 bases and J by 2 bases, leaving 8 bases between them. DNA for the CDR3: TGTGCCAGCTCACCCAGTCAGACCTACGAGCAGTACTTC. It is translated as CASSPSQTYEQYF.

V gene TRBV19 combines with J gene TRBJ2-1; 8 nucleotides line up with TRBD1. The ends lost 3 bases at V and 5 bases at J; junction bases unmatched: 6. CDR3 length: 15 residues. Germline CDR1 LNHDA, CDR2 SQIVND (reference sequence). CDR3 sequence (DNA): TGTGCCAGTAGTATCCGGGACAGGCGAGACAATGAGCAGTTCTTC. It yields the protein CASSIRDRRDNEQFF.

The chain employs TRBV19 and TRBJ2-3, with unresolved D. This CDR3 is built from 11 residues. CDR1 LNHDA and CDR2 SQIVND come from the germline V gene (reference sequence). V dropped 3 bases and J dropped 6 bases, with 4 bases sitting between them. CDR3 region: CASSIEDTQYF. CDR3 bases: TGTGCCAGTAGTATTGAGGATACGCAGTATTTT. The full variable domain, rest sourced from reference TRBV19 and TRBJ2-3, is DGGITQSPKYLFRKEGQNVTLSCEQNLNHDAMYWYRQDPGQGLRLIYYSQIVNDFQKGDIAEGYSVSREKKESFPLTVTSAQKNPTAFYLCASSIEDTQYFGPGTRLTVL.

V is TRBV5-1 and J is TRBJ2-1; D not resolved. CDR3 size: 12 residues. The V end was cut by 2 bases, the J end by 8 bases, with 8 bases between. CDR1 and CDR2 from the germline V gene are SGHRS and YFSETQ. The CDR3 loop reads CASSFLGHEQFF. The CDR3, as DNA: TGCGCCAGCAGCTTTTTGGGCCATGAGCAGTTCTTC.

This sequence joins TRBV10-2 and TRBJ2-1; TRBD1 matches 8 bases. This CDR3 spans 14 amino acids. Germline CDR1 and CDR2: WSHSY and SAAADI. V gave up 3 bases and J gave up 10 bases; unmatched junction bases: 8. The CDR3 nucleotides are TGCGCCAGCAGTGAAAATACAGGGGGTAGGGAGCAGTTCTTC. Its protein is CASSENTGGREQFF.

The chain couples TRBV10-3 to TRBJ2-2; D unclear. The V end was cut by 6 bases, the J end by 6 bases, with 14 bases between. This CDR3 contains 14 residues. Looked up from germline, CDR1 is ENHRY and CDR2 is SYGVKD. The CDR3 nucleotides are TGTGCCATCAGCGCCCGGAGCGAGGCCGGGGAGCTGTTTTTT. It is translated as CAISARSEAGELFF.

This chain joins TRBV15 and TRBJ2-1, with 12 bases aligning to TRBD2. The CDR3 is 13 residues long. With 8 bases clipped from V and 4 bases from J, the junction kept 0 bases outside the gene matches. CDR1 and CDR2 (germline): LNHNV, YYDKDF (reference sequence). In DNA, the CDR3 is TGTGCCACCGGACTAGCGGGATACAATGAGCAGTTCTTC. Protein product: CATGLAGYNEQFF.

The gene calls are TRBV10-3 and TRBJ2-2; 7 positions agree with TRBD1. Germline-derived CDR1 and CDR2 are ENHRY and SYGVKD. Trimming at V came to 4 bases and at J to 3 bases, leaving 5 bases not matched to a gene. The length of the CDR3 is 15 residues. The CDR3 DNA reads as TGTGCCATCAGTGCCGACAGGGTATACACCGGGGAGCTGTTTTTT. This encodes CAISADRVYTGELFF.

The rearrangement uses TRBV28 and TRBJ1-5, with TRBD1 matching 9 bases. J lost 6 bases, V lost 5 bases, and 11 bases had no gene match. This CDR3 is built from 16 residues. CDR1 and CDR2 (germline): MDHEN, SYDVKM. This CDR3 is CASSLSGTGRIQPQHF. CDR3 coding DNA: TGTGCCAGCAGTCTCTCCGGGACAGGGCGAATTCAGCCCCAGCATTTT.

This chain joins TRBV9 and TRBJ2-3; D is possibly TRBD1 (5 bases). The CDR3 sequence is 15 residues long. Trimming took 4 bases from V and 5 from J, leaving 17 bases between them. Per the germline V gene, CDR1 is SGDLS and CDR2 is YYNGEE. DNA for the CDR3: TGTGCCAGCAGCTCCACACAAGGGCAGGGAGATACGCAGTATTTT. Its protein is CASSSTQGQGDTQYF.

This clone has only one observation. This rearrangement joins TRBV13 to TRBJ2-7, with D uncertain. This CDR3 is 12 amino acids long. V was cut by 0 bases and J by 7 bases, with 7 bases left in between. Germline CDR1 PRHDT, CDR2 FYEKMQ (reference sequence). CDR3 sequence reads: CASSLGEKEQYF. DNA for the CDR3: TGTGCCAGCAGCTTAGGGGAGAAGGAGCAGTACTTC.

As to this clone: The junction does not match germline at one end; this may be a read error. Within the sample, other DNA sequences also encode this same CDR3. The rearrangement uses TRBV2 and TRBJ2-3, with D possibly being TRBD2 (5 bases). Germline CDR1 and CDR2: SNHLY and FYNNEI. CDR3 length equals 14 residues. In DNA, the CDR3 is TGCGCCAGCAGTGAGGGCCTACCCCCAGATACGCAGTATTTT. Translated: CASSEGLPPDTQYF.

V gene TRBV5-5 combines with J gene TRBJ1-4; the match to TRBD1 covers 8 bases. V dropped 1 base and J dropped 3; count of bases not matched to a gene: 8. CDR3 length: 17 amino acids. Germline V gene lookup returns CDR1 SGHKS and CDR2 YYEKEE (reference sequence). The CDR3: CASSLLGQGAPNEKLFF. For the CDR3, the DNA is TGTGCCAGCAGCTTGCTCGGGCAGGGGGCCCCTAATGAAAAACTGTTTTTT.

V usage is TRBV23-1 and J usage is TRBJ1-4; D is perhaps TRBD1 (6 bases). TRBV23-1 is filed as an ORF, its function uncertain. V lost 0 bases and J lost 5, with 13 bases in between. The CDR3 is 16 residues long. For the CDR3, the DNA is TGCGCCAGCAGTCAATCGGGGTTAGGACAGAATGAAAAACTGTTTTTT. Amino acid sequence: CASSQSGLGQNEKLFF.